These T cell receptor beta chains were read from a single sample in a study of identical twins. TCRdb passed the 5' RACE reads through MiXCR, listing each CDR3 protein once. The data contain some 250,000 distinct CDR3 sequences, about 12% of them singletons. Another study also made use of these data, one on yellow fever vaccine responses in identical twins.

Input material: memory (CD45RO+) T cells sorted from blood. The receptors come from a woman between 18 and 29 years old in good health. Both conserved end residues are part of each CDR3. Fields, in order: J gene, V gene, D gene, clone size, CDR3 protein, CDR3 DNA. A D gene is named only where the DNA matches it firmly. A clone size is listed for some rows: how often the clone was seen (once, few, many), or a class if it is expanded.

J gene: TRBJ2-3
V gene: TRBV6-5
D gene: TRBD2
clone size: .
CDR3 protein: CASSYWAGGNTDTQYF
CDR3 DNA: TGTGCCAGCAGTTACTGGGCGGGGGGCAACACAGATACGCAGTATTTT

J gene: TRBJ1-1
V gene: TRBV3-1
D gene: .
clone size: few
CDR3 protein: CASSQDPNREAFF
CDR3 DNA: TGTGCCAGCAGCCAAGACCCGAACCGGGAAGCTTTCTTT

J gene: TRBJ2-2
V gene: TRBV7-9
D gene: TRBD2
clone size: few
CDR3 protein: CASSASRGGDTGELFF
CDR3 DNA: TGTGCCAGCAGCGCATCACGCGGGGGGGACACCGGGGAGCTGTTTTTT

J gene: TRBJ1-1
V gene: TRBV4-2
D gene: .
clone size: .
CDR3 protein: CASRPDGGTEAFF
CDR3 DNA: TGTGCCAGCAGACCCGACGGGGGCACTGAAGCTTTCTTT

J gene: TRBJ1-4
V gene: TRBV29-1
D gene: TRBD1
clone size: many
CDR3 protein: CSVDAGQGGEKLFF
CDR3 DNA: TGCAGCGTTGACGCCGGACAGGGGGGCGAAAAACTGTTTTTT

J gene: TRBJ2-7
V gene: TRBV6-1
D gene: TRBD2
clone size: few
CDR3 protein: CASWTSGSHEQYF
CDR3 DNA: TGTGCCAGCTGGACTAGCGGGAGTCACGAGCAGTACTTC

J gene: TRBJ2-1
V gene: TRBV4-2
D gene: .
clone size: .
CDR3 protein: CASSQVGTRGEQFF
CDR3 DNA: TGTGCCAGCAGCCAAGTCGGGACCCGTGGTGAGCAGTTCTTC

J gene: TRBJ2-2
V gene: TRBV29-1
D gene: .
clone size: .
CDR3 protein: CSTDPQGRGELFF
CDR3 DNA: TGCAGCACCGATCCCCAGGGGCGGGGGGAGCTGTTTTTT

J gene: TRBJ2-2
V gene: TRBV5-1
D gene: TRBD2
clone size: few
CDR3 protein: CASRGTSGNGGELFF
CDR3 DNA: TGCGCCAGCAGAGGGACTAGCGGGAATGGCGGGGAGCTGTTTTTT

J gene: TRBJ2-7
V gene: TRBV7-9
D gene: TRBD2
clone size: .
CDR3 protein: CASSSSLAGQQYF
CDR3 DNA: TGTGCCAGCAGCTCATCACTAGCGGGGCAGCAGTACTTC

J gene: TRBJ2-3
V gene: TRBV5-6
D gene: .
clone size: few
CDR3 protein: CASSGGATRTDTQYF
CDR3 DNA: TGTGCCAGCAGCGGCGGTGCTACGCGCACAGATACGCAGTATTTT

J gene: TRBJ2-7
V gene: TRBV29-1
D gene: TRBD1
clone size: few
CDR3 protein: CSVGLGTGGSEQYF
CDR3 DNA: TGCAGCGTTGGATTGGGGACAGGGGGAAGCGAGCAGTACTTC

J gene: TRBJ2-7
V gene: TRBV19
D gene: .
clone size: few
CDR3 protein: CATSSGTPPYEQYF
CDR3 DNA: TGTGCCACCTCTTCCGGGACACCTCCCTACGAGCAGTACTTC

J gene: TRBJ2-7
V gene: TRBV4-2
D gene: .
clone size: many
CDR3 protein: CASSQDSAGMGEQYF
CDR3 DNA: TGTGCCAGCAGCCAAGATAGCGCAGGGATGGGCGAGCAGTACTTC

J gene: TRBJ1-4
V gene: TRBV14
D gene: TRBD1
clone size: many
CDR3 protein: CASSSHRGANEKLFF
CDR3 DNA: TGTGCCAGCAGCTCGCACAGGGGAGCTAATGAAAAACTGTTTTTT

J gene: TRBJ2-5
V gene: TRBV7-2
D gene: TRBD2
clone size: many
CDR3 protein: CASSLGLAGGQETQYF
CDR3 DNA: TGTGCCAGCAGCCTAGGACTAGCGGGAGGACAAGAGACCCAGTACTTC

J gene: TRBJ2-7
V gene: TRBV9
D gene: .
clone size: few
CDR3 protein: CASSVYTNGEQYF
CDR3 DNA: TGTGCCAGCAGCGTATATACGAACGGCGAGCAGTACTTC

J gene: TRBJ2-5
V gene: TRBV20-1
D gene: TRBD2
clone size: .
CDR3 protein: CSALRGGQETQYF
CDR3 DNA: TGCAGTGCCCTCCGGGGGGGACAAGAGACCCAGTACTTC

J gene: TRBJ2-1
V gene: TRBV4-3
D gene: .
clone size: many
CDR3 protein: CASSLERFDRSSYNEQFF
CDR3 DNA: TGCGCCAGCAGCCTTGAACGTTTTGACAGGTCCTCCTACAATGAGCAGTTCTTC

J gene: TRBJ2-6
V gene: TRBV6-1
D gene: TRBD1
clone size: few
CDR3 protein: CASSTSDRAGANVLTF
CDR3 DNA: TGTGCCAGCAGTACCTCTGACAGGGCTGGGGCCAACGTCCTGACTTTC

J gene: TRBJ2-7
V gene: TRBV25-1
D gene: .
clone size: many
CDR3 protein: CASSESASEYEQYF
CDR3 DNA: TGTGCCAGCAGTGAATCTGCTAGCGAGTACGAGCAGTACTTC

J gene: TRBJ2-2
V gene: TRBV12-3/TRBV12-4
D gene: .
clone size: many
CDR3 protein: CASSFSDTGELFF
CDR3 DNA: TGTGCCAGCAGTTTCTCAGACACCGGGGAGCTGTTTTTT

J gene: TRBJ2-3
V gene: TRBV3-1
D gene: TRBD2
clone size: few
CDR3 protein: CASSHFTSGSTDTQYF
CDR3 DNA: TGTGCCAGCAGCCATTTCACTAGCGGGAGCACAGATACGCAGTATTTT

J gene: TRBJ2-2
V gene: TRBV7-2
D gene: TRBD2
clone size: few
CDR3 protein: CASSGTSRNTGELFF
CDR3 DNA: TGTGCCAGCAGCGGGACTAGCCGGAACACCGGGGAGCTGTTTTTT

J gene: TRBJ2-7
V gene: TRBV13
D gene: TRBD2
clone size: .
CDR3 protein: CASSPGTSGAYEQYF
CDR3 DNA: TGTGCCAGCAGCCCCGGGACTAGCGGGGCCTACGAGCAGTACTTC

J gene: TRBJ2-7
V gene: TRBV5-1
D gene: .
clone size: .
CDR3 protein: CASSLFAGSYEQYF
CDR3 DNA: TGCGCCAGCAGCTTGTTCGCGGGGTCCTACGAGCAGTACTTC

J gene: TRBJ2-7
V gene: TRBV7-5
D gene: .
clone size: few
CDR3 protein: CISEGYFSYEQYF
CDR3 DNA: TGTATCTCTGAGGGCTACTTTTCCTACGAGCAGTACTTC

J gene: TRBJ2-1
V gene: TRBV5-6
D gene: .
clone size: .
CDR3 protein: CASGLGLLSYNEQFF
CDR3 DNA: TGTGCCAGCGGCTTGGGGCTCCTCTCCTACAATGAGCAGTTCTTC

J gene: TRBJ2-3
V gene: TRBV10-3
D gene: TRBD1
clone size: .
CDR3 protein: CAIRGTGGDTQYF
CDR3 DNA: TGTGCCATCAGGGGGACAGGGGGCGATACGCAGTATTTT

J gene: TRBJ1-1
V gene: TRBV12-3/TRBV12-4
D gene: .
clone size: many
CDR3 protein: CASTLTGTGTEAFF
CDR3 DNA: TGTGCCAGCACCCTAACCGGGACGGGGACTGAAGCTTTCTTT

J gene: TRBJ2-2
V gene: TRBV28
D gene: .
clone size: .
CDR3 protein: CASIQGGTGELFF
CDR3 DNA: TGTGCCAGCATCCAGGGGGGGACCGGGGAGCTGTTTTTT

J gene: TRBJ1-4
V gene: TRBV30
D gene: .
clone size: .
CDR3 protein: CAWSESEKLFF
CDR3 DNA: TGTGCCTGGAGTGAGAGTGAAAAACTGTTTTTT

J gene: TRBJ2-2
V gene: TRBV11-2
D gene: TRBD1
clone size: few
CDR3 protein: CASSLDDRGTQANTGELFF
CDR3 DNA: TGTGCCAGCAGCTTAGATGACAGGGGCACCCAGGCGAACACCGGGGAGCTGTTTTTT

J gene: TRBJ2-3
V gene: TRBV20-1
D gene: .
clone size: few
CDR3 protein: CSAVVSVITDTQYF
CDR3 DNA: TGCAGTGCTGTCGTTAGCGTTATCACAGATACGCAGTATTTT

J gene: TRBJ2-3
V gene: TRBV4-2
D gene: .
clone size: few
CDR3 protein: CASSQGVGDTQYF
CDR3 DNA: TGTGCCAGCAGCCAGGGGGTCGGCGATACGCAGTATTTT

J gene: TRBJ2-5
V gene: TRBV30
D gene: TRBD1
clone size: .
CDR3 protein: CAWSTGGETQYF
CDR3 DNA: TGTGCCTGGAGTACAGGGGGGGAGACCCAGTACTTC

J gene: TRBJ2-6
V gene: TRBV6-1
D gene: .
clone size: .
CDR3 protein: CASRSVGANVLTF
CDR3 DNA: TGTGCCAGCAGGTCCGTTGGGGCCAACGTCCTGACTTTC

J gene: TRBJ1-2
V gene: TRBV28
D gene: .
clone size: many
CDR3 protein: CASSFSDSEIYGYTF
CDR3 DNA: TGTGCCAGCAGTTTCTCGGACAGTGAGATCTATGGCTACACCTTC

J gene: TRBJ2-3
V gene: TRBV15
D gene: .
clone size: few
CDR3 protein: CATSRDRRGRTDTQYF
CDR3 DNA: TGTGCCACCAGCAGGGACCGGCGGGGGCGGACAGATACGCAGTATTTT

J gene: TRBJ2-5
V gene: TRBV6-5
D gene: TRBD1
clone size: .
CDR3 protein: CASSLDRAGAQYF
CDR3 DNA: TGTGCCAGCAGTTTGGACAGGGCCGGGGCCCAGTACTTC

J gene: TRBJ2-7
V gene: TRBV20-1
D gene: TRBD1
clone size: .
CDR3 protein: CSARDGQGLYEQYF
CDR3 DNA: TGCAGTGCTAGAGACGGACAGGGTCTCTACGAGCAGTACTTC

J gene: TRBJ2-3
V gene: TRBV3-1
D gene: .
clone size: .
CDR3 protein: CASSITGGTDTQYF
CDR3 DNA: TGTGCCAGCAGCATTACGGGGGGCACAGATACGCAGTATTTT

J gene: TRBJ2-7
V gene: TRBV4-3
D gene: TRBD2
clone size: many
CDR3 protein: CASSQVIAGAYEQYF
CDR3 DNA: TGCGCCAGCAGCCAAGTAATAGCGGGAGCCTACGAGCAGTACTTC

J gene: TRBJ2-3
V gene: TRBV7-9
D gene: .
clone size: few
CDR3 protein: CASSYLGADTQYF
CDR3 DNA: TGTGCCAGCAGCTACCTAGGTGCTGATACGCAGTATTTT

J gene: TRBJ2-5
V gene: TRBV7-3
D gene: .
clone size: .
CDR3 protein: CASSSGHRETQYF
CDR3 DNA: TGTGCCAGCAGCTCGGGGCACAGGGAGACCCAGTACTTC

J gene: TRBJ1-2
V gene: TRBV29-1
D gene: TRBD1
clone size: few
CDR3 protein: CSVGQGGGYTF
CDR3 DNA: TGCAGCGTAGGACAGGGCGGTGGCTACACCTTC

J gene: TRBJ2-7
V gene: TRBV12-3/TRBV12-4
D gene: TRBD2
clone size: many
CDR3 protein: CASSPTSGGAIREQYF
CDR3 DNA: TGTGCCAGCAGTCCGACTAGCGGGGGGGCGATACGGGAGCAGTACTTC

J gene: TRBJ2-7
V gene: TRBV25-1
D gene: .
clone size: many
CDR3 protein: CASSASGPKYEQYF
CDR3 DNA: TGTGCCAGCAGTGCCTCCGGACCGAAATACGAGCAGTACTTC

J gene: TRBJ2-5
V gene: TRBV29-1
D gene: .
clone size: many
CDR3 protein: CSVAKSGETQYF
CDR3 DNA: TGCAGCGTTGCTAAGTCCGGGGAGACCCAGTACTTC

J gene: TRBJ2-1
V gene: TRBV20-1
D gene: TRBD1
clone size: .
CDR3 protein: CSAEQGVNEQFF
CDR3 DNA: TGCAGTGCTGAACAGGGGGTGAATGAGCAGTTCTTC

J gene: TRBJ2-7
V gene: TRBV7-2
D gene: .
clone size: many
CDR3 protein: CASSLGKGSYEQYF
CDR3 DNA: TGTGCCAGCAGTTTAGGGAAGGGCTCCTACGAGCAGTACTTC

J gene: TRBJ2-3
V gene: TRBV20-1
D gene: .
clone size: many
CDR3 protein: CTGESPNGGQYF
CDR3 DNA: TGCACTGGCGAGTCCCCGAATGGTGGGCAGTATTTT

J gene: TRBJ1-1
V gene: TRBV2
D gene: .
clone size: few
CDR3 protein: CASKGATTLNTEAFF
CDR3 DNA: TGTGCCAGCAAAGGGGCAACGACACTGAACACTGAAGCTTTCTTT

J gene: TRBJ2-6
V gene: TRBV7-3
D gene: TRBD1
clone size: few
CDR3 protein: CASSLTGQGANGANVLTF
CDR3 DNA: TGTGCCAGCAGCTTAACGGGACAGGGGGCGAATGGGGCCAACGTCCTGACTTTC

J gene: TRBJ2-7
V gene: TRBV10-3
D gene: TRBD1
clone size: few
CDR3 protein: CAIRTGGDEQYF
CDR3 DNA: TGTGCCATTAGGACAGGGGGCGACGAGCAGTACTTC

J gene: TRBJ1-1
V gene: TRBV5-1
D gene: .
clone size: .
CDR3 protein: CASSELRDSPGAFF
CDR3 DNA: TGCGCCAGCAGCGAACTCCGGGACTCTCCTGGGGCTTTCTTT

J gene: TRBJ2-5
V gene: TRBV3-1
D gene: TRBD2
clone size: .
CDR3 protein: CASRSGGKETQYF
CDR3 DNA: TGTGCCAGCAGGAGCGGGGGGAAAGAGACCCAGTACTTC

J gene: TRBJ2-1
V gene: TRBV7-6
D gene: TRBD2
clone size: many
CDR3 protein: CASRGLAEYNEQFF
CDR3 DNA: TGTGCCAGCAGAGGACTAGCGGAATACAATGAGCAGTTCTTC

J gene: TRBJ1-1
V gene: TRBV12-3/TRBV12-4
D gene: .
clone size: many
CDR3 protein: CASRTSGRTEAFF
CDR3 DNA: TGTGCCAGCAGAACTAGCGGACGCACTGAAGCTTTCTTT

J gene: TRBJ1-5
V gene: TRBV12-3/TRBV12-4
D gene: TRBD1
clone size: many
CDR3 protein: CASSPSGQLNQPQHF
CDR3 DNA: TGTGCCAGCAGTCCCTCGGGACAGTTAAATCAGCCCCAGCATTTT